A selection of T cell receptor beta chains follows, all from one sample in a study of cytomegalovirus exposure and HLA in healthy donors. The assay was immunoSEQ multiplex PCR, and TCRdb's table has in-frame clones only and misses some. The sample gives roughly 100,000 clones, approximately 87% of which show up once; 2.6% is in the top ten. Sequenced sample: PBMCs. The receptors derive from a man aged 35 to 55 in good health and CMV-seronegative. The CDR3 runs from the conserved cysteine through the conserved F or W. Each record gives: CDR3 length, J gene, clone size, V gene, CDR3 protein. Not all rows give a size; the values are once, few, many and, for expanded clones, a class.

16	TRBJ2-3	-	TRBV9	CASSVGSTRNTDTQYF
14	TRBJ2-5	-	TRBV15	CATSAGGDQETQYF
14	TRBJ1-1	-	TRBV5-1	CASSLGQVNTEAFF
14	TRBJ2-7	few	TRBV6-5	CASSYGQGAYEQYF
19	TRBJ2-6	few	TRBV5-4	CASSLDMGRSASGANVLTF
16	TRBJ1-2	-	TRBV9	CASSVGPDRVEYGYTF
15	TRBJ2-3	-	TRBV7-9	CASSPQGGGADTQYF
14	TRBJ2-7	-	TRBV7-9	CASSLAGGYYEQYF
13	TRBJ1-6	once	TRBV7-6	CASSLVGDSPLHF
11	TRBJ2-7	-	TRBV5-1	CASSLTGEQYF
17	TRBJ1-5	-	TRBV4-1	CASSHGTPGTGRGPQHF
13	TRBJ1-2	-	TRBV30	CAWSPGENYGYTF
16	TRBJ1-6	-	TRBV2	CASSSRQGAYNSPLHF
18	TRBJ2-3	-	TRBV19	CASSIDPGQPQGTDTQYF
13	TRBJ1-1	-	TRBV30	CAWSVTGDTEAFF
14	TRBJ2-5	few	TRBV5-6	CASIQQGDLETQYF
14	TRBJ2-7	-	TRBV5-1	CASSPGTGGYEQYF
17	TRBJ2-3	-	TRBV19	CASTTGILAGGTDTQYF
15	TRBJ2-7	-	TRBV5-5	CASSLFAGGQYEQYF
15	TRBJ2-1	few	TRBV11-3	CASSLSGLEDGEQFF
13	TRBJ2-2	-	TRBV4-3	CASSQDLEGELFF
14	TRBJ1-6	-	TRBV10-1	CASSADRARSPLHF
12	TRBJ1-2	-	TRBV19	CASSRDRGGYTF
16	TRBJ2-5	-	TRBV4-1	CASSQGQGIVQETQYF
14	TRBJ1-4	once	TRBV7-9	CASSLGRGGEKLFF
13	TRBJ2-7	-	TRBV5-1	CASSLVSGYEQYF
16	TRBJ1-4	-	TRBV11-2	CASSFGTGYTNEKLFF
14	TRBJ2-7	-	TRBV19	CASSIGPEGGEQYF
13	TRBJ2-7	-	TRBV13	CASSLRDRGFQYF
14	TRBJ2-6	-	TRBV2	CAATWRSGANVLTF
14	TRBJ1-2	-	TRBV15	CATSGDRGRCGYTF
15	TRBJ2-3	-	TRBV29-1	CSVTPSGERTDTQYF
15	TRBJ2-7	-	TRBV19	CASSIVAGGNYEQYF
15	TRBJ2-5	few	TRBV4-3	CASSQDRGGQETQYF
16	TRBJ1-2	few	TRBV15	CATSGTLWGSNYGYTF
16	TRBJ1-2	-	TRBV19	CASSISRGRGNYGYTF
14	TRBJ1-2	-	TRBV11-2	CASSHAGGNYGYTF
16	TRBJ1-2	-	TRBV19	CASSVHRDRDLNGYTF
11	TRBJ2-3	-	TRBV6-1	CASSQTDTQYF
16	TRBJ2-1	-	TRBV4-1	CASSQVGGGAPNEQFF
13	TRBJ2-3	-	TRBV5-1	CASSVTSLDTQYF
13	TRBJ2-5	-	TRBV5-1	CASSPGMAETQYF
14	TRBJ2-2	once	TRBV7-6	CASSGLGDTGELFF
17	TRBJ2-1	-	TRBV7-3	CASNPGGGRSSYNEQFF
18	TRBJ1-1	-	TRBV18	CASSPTTGSFSINTEAFF
13	TRBJ2-1	few	TRBV7-3	CASSSYGGGAQFF
18	TRBJ2-3	-	TRBV5-1	CASSPKRGATSGVDTQYF
16	TRBJ2-3	medium-sized	TRBV6-4	CASSDTPTGFTDTQYF
15	TRBJ1-2	-	TRBV7-2	CASSFPGQGNYGYTF